This T cell receptor (beta chain) was recovered during a study of T-cell reconstitution after alpha-beta-depleted transplantation in children. Study-level points and caveats: Diversity and T-cell counts at one year after transplant derived mostly from new T cells. The high TCRbeta diversity at day 60 in some patients came from surviving recipient T cells and thymic progenitors. In patients about two months after transplant, alpha-beta T cells reportedly arose from several hundred expanded graft clones.

Turning to this clonotype: The antigen is undetermined.

Preparation of the TCRbeta library was carried out with unique molecular identifiers. TCRdb reprocessed the PCR reads via MiXCR and lists one record per CDR3 protein. The sample comprises 800,000 to 1,000,000 distinct CDR3 sequences, 25% to 35% of which are singletons, and roughly 31% rests with the top ten. Trimming stripped 4 bases from V and 8 bases from J, with 11 bases between. The CDR3 runs 12 residues. CDR1 DFQATT and CDR2 SNEGSKA come from the germline V gene (reference sequence). The chain links TRBV20-1 to TRBJ1-4; TRBD1 might be the D (5 bases). The receptor was isolated from a boy under two years old who had a stem cell transplant for SCID, so the T cells may come from the graft donor. The source was PBMCs, mostly from graft donor cells, collected 360 days after TCRalphabeta/CD19-depleted stem cell transplant. This CDR3 is CSAIRGLEKLFF. For the CDR3, the DNA is TGCAGTGCTATCCGGGGCCTAGAAAAACTGTTTTTT.